This T cell receptor (beta chain) was sequenced for a study of shared clonotypes between healthy human individuals. Study results and limitations: Clonotypes not shared had lower generation probabilities than those common to all four donors.

Remarks on this clone: Its matching antigen is unknown.

Per sorted-subset replicate PCR, input was 200 to 250 ng DNA, representing tens of thousands of T cell genomes. Some clones are missing from TCRdb's copy, which holds only in-frame ones; the method was immunoSEQ multiplex PCR. The sample lists under 550,000 clones, less than 96% occurring once. In germline, CDR1 is MGHRA, CDR2 YSYEKL. With 3 bases removed from V and 0 bases from J, the gap between germline ends came to 13 bases. The CDR3 is made up of 16 amino acids. The V gene is TRBV4-1, the J gene TRBJ2-3; D may be TRBD1 or TRBD2 (5 bases each). The TCR was taken from a woman in her 30s in good health. The sequenced sample was naive CD4+ T cells sorted from blood. Subset here: CD45RA+ positively selected. This chain's CDR3 is CASSQTGTPSTDTQYF. CDR3 bases: TGCGCCAGCAGCCAGACCGGGACCCCGAGCACAGATACGCAGTATTTT.